This T cell receptor (beta chain) derives from a study of cytomegalovirus exposure and HLA in healthy donors. The PCR contained 60 Vbeta and 13 Jbeta primers. The protocol was immunoSEQ multiplex PCR, while the TCRdb copy is restricted to in-frame clones and leaves out a portion. The sample records around 200,000 clones, roughly four fifths being singletons. V lost 5 bases, J lost 2 bases, and 4 bases stayed unmatched. This CDR3 has 15 residues. Germline values: CDR1 MNHEY, CDR2 SVGAGI. As regards this clone: Its antigen remains unidentified.

Study-wide findings and caveats: A classifier reportedly called cytomegalovirus status with high sensitivity and specificity. Among TCR beta chains, those listed as cytomegalovirus-associated numbered around 180.

The clonotype comes from a woman between 50 and 59 years old in good health and CMV-seropositive. Sequencing was performed on PBMCs. The chain links TRBV6-5 to TRBJ2-1, with 9 bases aligning to TRBD2. The CDR3 protein is CASSRSGGTYNEQFF. For the CDR3, the DNA is TGTGCCAGCAGTCGGAGCGGGGGGACCTACAATGAGCAGTTCTTC.